The T cell receptor beta chain described here comes from a study of OX40 agonist ivuxolimab in advanced cancers. Study overall: Every 2 weeks, patients got intravenous ivuxolimab at one of six dose levels (0.01-10 mg/kg).

Clones were sequenced by immunoSEQ multiplex PCR, and TCRdb holds only the in-frame ones, with some missing. The sample holds some 12,000 clones, less than 85% seen once. People who had autoimmune disease history or systemic immunosuppression were excluded. The CDR3 spans 15 residues. Trimming left V 4 bases short and J 2 bases short, with 14 bases between. The TCR sequence derives from an adult with an advanced solid tumor such as melanoma, head and neck, liver or kidney cancer. Sequences were derived from CD4+ or CD8+ T cells sorted from blood, sampled in a trial of the OX40 agonist ivuxolimab. The chain recombines TRBV23-1 with TRBJ1-1; TRBD1 is a possible D gene (5 bases). TRBV23-1 is annotated as an ORF whose role is uncertain. The DNA for the CDR3 is TGCGCCAGCAGTCCAAGAAGGGGAGGTAACACTGAAGCTTTCTTT. Translation: CASSPRRGGNTEAFF.